The 27 T cell receptor beta chains listed next were all sequenced from one sample in a study of identical twins. TCRdb re-derived calls from the 5' RACE reads in MiXCR, one entry per CDR3 protein. The table includes 700,000 or so distinct CDR3 sequences, over 8.5% detected once. This same sample was also taken into another study, of yellow fever vaccine responses in identical twins.

The sequencing input was PBMCs. These receptor sequences come from a woman aged 18-29 years in good health.

This clonotype was picked up a small number of times. The chain employs TRBV5-1 and TRBJ2-2; D might be TRBD1 (5 bases). Trimming pared 7 bases from V and 5 bases from J, leaving 15 bases between. Germline values: CDR1 SGHRS, CDR2 YFSETQ. This CDR3 has 14 residues. In DNA form, the CDR3 reads TGCGCCAGCGGGTTGGCAGGGCTGACCGGGGAGCTGTTTTTT. This codes for CASGLAGLTGELFF.

The V and J genes are TRBV6-1 and TRBJ1-1; TRBD1 matches 9 bases. In germline, CDR1 is MNHNS, CDR2 SASEGT. The CDR3 consists of 15 residues. The V segment lost 5 bases and the J segment 5 bases; nucleotides outside the gene matches: 9. The CDR3: CASSPGTGSETEAFF. Here the CDR3 DNA reads TGTGCCAGCAGTCCCGGGACAGGGTCGGAAACTGAAGCTTTCTTT.

This clonotype was detected ten times or more. The chain couples TRBV7-2 to TRBJ2-1, with 11 bases that match TRBD1. The CDR3 totals 16 residues. Germline V gene data show CDR1 as SGHTA and CDR2 as FQGNSA. J gave up 5 bases and V 6 bases, and 9 bases lay outside the gene matches. The chain's CDR3 is CASSWTGGRTDNEQFF. The CDR3 DNA follows: TGTGCCAGCAGTTGGACAGGGGGCCGCACCGACAATGAGCAGTTCTTC. Complete variable domain (other parts from reference TRBV7-2 and TRBJ2-1): GAGVSQSPSNKVTEKGKDVELRCDPISGHTALYWYRQSLGQGLEFLIYFQGNSAPDKSGLPSDRFSAERTGGSVSTLTIQRTQQEDSAVYLCASSWTGGRTDNEQFFGPGTRLTVL.

The CDR3 DNA reads as TGTGCCAGCAGCCCAACTCGGGGGTCAGGTGCTCGCTACAATGAGCAGTTCTTC. This sequence encodes CASSPTRGSGARYNEQFF. This sequence joins TRBV6-2 or TRBV6-3 and TRBJ2-1; a possible D gene is TRBD2 (6 bases). Trimming pared 6 bases from V and 3 bases from J, leaving 24 bases between. The CDR3 is 18 amino acids. CDR1 and CDR2 from the germline V gene are MNHEY and SVGEGT.

The V gene is TRBV28, the J gene TRBJ2-1; 10 bases line up with TRBD2. This CDR3 region has 20 residues. V shed 4 bases and J 0 bases; nucleotides not matched to a gene: 15. Germline V lookup: CDR1 MDHEN, CDR2 SYDVKM. The CDR3 nucleotides are TGTGCCAGCAGTTCCCCCCCGCGACTAGCGGGTCGACCCTCCTACAATGAGCAGTTCTTC. This translates into CASSSPPRLAGRPSYNEQFF.

The CDR3 coding sequence is TGTGCCAGCAGCCAGCTCGGGACTAAGCTCACAGATACGCAGTATTTT. Translated: CASSQLGTKLTDTQYF. The J gene is TRBJ2-3, the V gene TRBV5-5; 7 nucleotides match TRBD2. CDR3 size: 16 residues. Germline V gives CDR1 SGHKS, CDR2 YYEKEE (reference sequence). Trimming at V came to 4 bases and at J to 2 bases, leaving 10 bases not matched to a gene. Full variable domain (outside the CDR3, taken from reference TRBV5-5 and TRBJ2-3): DAGVTQSPTHLIKTRGQQVTLRCSPISGHKSVSWYQQVLGQGPQFIFQYYEKEERGRGNFPDRFSARQFPNYSSELNVNALLLGDSALYLCASSQLGTKLTDTQYFGPGTRLTVL.

Only a few counts were recorded for this clonotype. The chain carries TRBV9 and TRBJ2-2; the D is unclear. V shed 3 bases and J shed 6 bases, with 12 bases lying between them. Germline loops: CDR1 SGDLS, CDR2 YYNGEE. This CDR3 has 14 amino acids. The chain's CDR3 is CASSASWAAGELFF. The DNA of the CDR3 is TGTGCCAGCAGCGCTAGTTGGGCTGCCGGGGAGCTGTTTTTT.

This clonotype was counted only a few times. This chain joins TRBV6-5 and TRBJ2-2; D gene ambiguous. The CDR3 is 18 residues long. Per the germline V gene, CDR1 is MNHEY and CDR2 is SVGAGI. V lost 1 base and J lost 1, with 16 bases in between. The CDR3 sequence: CASSYLQLSSLNTGELFF. The DNA of the CDR3 is TGTGCCAGCAGTTACTTACAATTATCGAGCCTGAACACCGGGGAGCTGTTTTTT.

This clonotype came up a few times. In DNA, the CDR3 is TGCAGTGCTAGGTCGGCGAGCTCCTACAATGAGCAGTTCTTC. Translation: CSARSASSYNEQFF. The rearrangement joins TRBV20-1 to TRBJ2-1, with D unclear. Germline V gene data show CDR1 as DFQATT and CDR2 as SNEGSKA (reference sequence). The CDR3 runs 14 residues. The V gene lost 3 bases and the J gene lost 0 bases, with 9 bases spanning the gap.

In its sample, this clonotype was seen many times. The rearrangement links TRBV5-1 to TRBJ2-5; D perhaps matches TRBD1 (5 bases). This CDR3 has 13 amino acids. The germline gives CDR1 SGHRS, CDR2 YFSETQ. V was shortened by 2 bases and J by 5 bases, with 10 bases between the two germline ends. This chain's CDR3 is CASSFEGAETQYF. The CDR3 region has the DNA TGCGCCAGCAGCTTCGAAGGGGCCGAGACCCAGTACTTC.

The chain combines TRBV5-1 with TRBJ2-5; 7 bases map to TRBD1. CDR1 and CDR2 from the germline V gene are SGHRS and YFSETQ. CDR3 length: 15 residues. V dropped 4 bases and J dropped 1; count of bases not matched to a gene: 7. The CDR3 sequence: CASSQRTGPQETQYF. The CDR3 DNA reads TGCGCCAGCAGCCAGAGGACAGGCCCCCAAGAGACCCAGTACTTC.

The chain employs TRBV4-1 and TRBJ1-4; no firm D call. The CDR3 runs 16 residues. The V end was cut by 0 bases, the J end by 2 bases, with 10 bases between. CDR1 is MGHRA, CDR2 YSYEKL, per germline. The CDR3 sequence: CASSQDSLLTNEKLFF. The CDR3 nucleotides are TGCGCCAGCAGCCAAGATTCGTTACTGACTAATGAAAAACTGTTTTTT.

This sequence joins TRBV12-3 or TRBV12-4 and TRBJ2-7; 14 nucleotides agree with TRBD2. This CDR3 has 17 residues. Losses at the gene ends were 1 base for V and 2 bases for J; bases not matched to a gene: 4. DNA for the CDR3: TGTGCCAGCAGTTTAGGGACTAGCGGGAGGAGACCCTACGAGCAGTACTTC. The encoded protein is CASSLGTSGRRPYEQYF.

In this sample, this clonotype turned up a few times. The chain carries TRBV20-1 and TRBJ2-5; D is uncertain. Trimming cost V 0 bases and J 5 bases, with 16 bases left between them. Germline V gives CDR1 DFQATT, CDR2 SNEGSKA (reference sequence). This CDR3 contains 15 residues. The CDR3, as DNA: TGCAGTGCTAGAGATCCCAGCCCCGCACCCGAGACCCAGTACTTC. Translating gives CSARDPSPAPETQYF.

This clonotype turned up a few times. V usage is TRBV29-1 and J usage is TRBJ2-2; TRBD2 matches at 8 bases. Looked up from germline, CDR1 is SQVTM and CDR2 is ANQGSEA. V shed 4 bases and J 0 bases; nucleotides not matched to a gene: 7. CDR3 length equals 16 residues. CDR3 bases: TGCAGCGTTGCAAGAACTAGCGGAGCGAACACCGGGGAGCTGTTTTTT. The encoded protein is CSVARTSGANTGELFF.

This clonotype was observed a few times. CDR3 bases: TGTGCCAGCAGCCGTAAACAGGGGACAGAGCAGTACTTC. Its protein is CASSRKQGTEQYF. The V call is TRBV6-6, the J call TRBJ2-7; 7 bases are shared with TRBD1. CDR1 is MNHNY, CDR2 SVGAGI, per germline (reference sequence). The CDR3 is made up of 13 amino acids. The trim removed 6 bases at V and 7 bases at J, leaving 9 bases unmatched.

This clonotype was detected only a few times. The CDR3 protein is CASTFTGGVNEKLFF. The CDR3 coding sequence is TGCGCCAGCACCTTTACAGGGGGCGTAAATGAAAAACTGTTTTTT. The chain carries TRBV5-1 and TRBJ1-4; 9 bases align to TRBD1. Trimming took 6 bases from V and 5 from J; bases not matched to a gene: 8. This CDR3 comprises 15 residues. Germline assignment: CDR1 SGHRS and CDR2 YFSETQ.

The V call is TRBV5-6, the J call TRBJ2-7; maybe TRBD1 (6 bases). Germline V lookup: CDR1 SGHDT, CDR2 YYEEEE. The CDR3 length is 14 residues. V shed 2 bases and J shed 5 bases, with 14 bases lying between them. The CDR3 sequence: CASSLQGRTDEQYF. In DNA, the CDR3 is TGTGCCAGCAGCTTACAGGGAAGGACAGACGAGCAGTACTTC.

CDR3 sequence reads: CASRGQKNTEAFF. The CDR3 DNA is TGTGCCAGCAGGGGACAGAAGAACACTGAAGCTTTCTTT. The rearrangement joins TRBV12-3 or TRBV12-4 to TRBJ1-1; 7 bases are shared with TRBD1. With V trimmed by 6 bases and J by 1 base, 2 bases remained unmatched. This CDR3 has 13 amino acids.

V is TRBV20-1 and J is TRBJ2-3, with TRBD1 identical over 7 bases. Germline-derived CDR1 and CDR2 are DFQATT and SNEGSKA (reference sequence). The CDR3 length is 14 residues. This CDR3 reads CSVNSRGFTDTQYF. The DNA of the CDR3 is TGCAGCGTAAACAGCAGGGGGTTTACAGATACGCAGTATTTT.

This clonotype was counted only a few times. This chain uses TRBV5-1 with TRBJ2-7, with 8 nucleotides matching TRBD1. Germline CDR1 SGHRS, CDR2 YFSETQ. This CDR3 is built from 15 residues. With 2 bases clipped from V and 0 bases from J, the junction kept 4 bases outside the gene matches. The CDR3 region is CASSFMTGVSYEQYF. CDR3 nucleotides: TGCGCCAGCAGCTTCATGACAGGGGTCTCCTACGAGCAGTACTTC.

The chain joins TRBV10-3 to TRBJ2-1, with 8 nucleotides matching TRBD2. V was pared by 4 bases and J by 5 bases, with 10 bases of the junction left unmatched. Germline V lookup: CDR1 ENHRY, CDR2 SYGVKD. The CDR3 loop spans 16 amino acids. CDR3 sequence: CAISASWAGGDNEQFF. As DNA, the CDR3 is TGTGCCATCAGTGCCTCCTGGGCGGGAGGCGACAATGAGCAGTTCTTC.

This clonotype was seen a handful of times. This sequence joins TRBV15 and TRBJ2-7; D is undetermined. CDR1 and CDR2 from the germline V gene are LNHNV and YYDKDF (reference sequence). The CDR3 consists of 15 residues. The V end was cut by 0 bases, the J end by 3 bases, with 12 bases between. DNA for the CDR3: TGTGCCACCAGCAGAGATAAGGGAATTTTCTACGAGCAGTACTTC. Amino acid sequence: CATSRDKGIFYEQYF. Looking up the rest from reference TRBV15 and TRBJ2-7 gives the full variable domain: DAMVIQNPRYQVTQFGKPVTLSCSQTLNHNVMYWYQQKSSQAPKLLFHYYDKDFNNEADTPDNFQSRRPNTSFCFLDIRSPGLGDTAMYLCATSRDKGIFYEQYFGPGTRLTVT.

This clonotype was observed at least ten times. The chain uses TRBV3-1 and TRBJ2-7; 12 nucleotides align to TRBD2. There are 15 residues in the CDR3. Germline CDR1 reads LGHDT; CDR2 reads YNNKEL (reference sequence). J lost 7 bases, V lost 3 bases, and 7 bases had no gene match. The chain's CDR3 is CASSQTTSGGAEQYF. For the CDR3, the DNA is TGTGCCAGCAGCCAGACGACTAGCGGGGGTGCTGAGCAGTACTTC.

This clonotype was picked up many times. The junction does not match germline at one end; this may be a read error. The V call is TRBV25-1, the J call TRBJ2-1; 12 bases agree with TRBD2. This CDR3 contains 17 residues. Germline CDR1 is MGHDK and CDR2 is SYGVNS. CDR3 protein: CASTEGIGTSGYNEQFF. The CDR3 region has the DNA TGTGCCAGCACTGAAGGTATCGGGACTAGCGGGTACAATGAGCAGTTCTTC.

This sequence joins TRBV7-9 and TRBJ1-2; D is ambiguous. With 0 bases removed from V and 5 bases from J, the gap between germline ends came to 10 bases. Germline loops: CDR1 SEHNR, CDR2 FQNEAQ (reference sequence). This CDR3 comprises 14 residues. This CDR3 is CASSLAWADYGYTF. DNA for the CDR3: TGTGCCAGCAGCTTAGCGTGGGCCGATTATGGCTACACCTTC.

This clonotype has just a few counts. V is TRBV30 and J is TRBJ2-5, with D perhaps assigned TRBD1 or TRBD2 (6 bases each). Trimming left V 7 bases short and J 2 bases short, with 11 bases between. Germline values: CDR1 GTSNPN, CDR2 SVGIG (reference sequence). This CDR3 region has 12 residues. CDR3 amino acids: CALGGGQETQYF. The CDR3 DNA reads as TGTGCCTTGGGGGGCGGACAAGAGACCCAGTACTTC.